These 28 T cell receptor beta chains came from one sample sequenced in a study of blood T cell repertoires in COVID-19. The data were produced by immunoSEQ multiplex PCR, yet TCRdb's version contains in-frame clones alone and is incomplete. The sample includes under 200,000 clones, more than 75% seen only once; the top ten take less than 3.5%. The sequenced sample was peripheral blood. The receptor set was obtained from an older man with acute or convalescent COVID-19.

The rearrangement links TRBV15 to TRBJ1-4; 8 nucleotides align to TRBD1. The CDR3 runs 13 residues. Germline assignment: CDR1 LNHNV and CDR2 YYDKDF (reference sequence). Trimming removed 6 bases from V and 8 bases from J; junction bases left unmatched: 5. The DNA of the CDR3 is TGTGCCACCAGTTGGACAGGGAGCGAAAAACTGTTTTTT. It encodes CATSWTGSEKLFF.

In regard to this clone: One end of the junction is discordant with germline, which a read error may explain. The chain is built from TRBV13 and TRBJ2-5; the D gene is possibly TRBD1 (5 bases). This CDR3 region has 14 residues. Per the germline V gene, CDR1 is PRHDT and CDR2 is FYEKMQ (reference sequence). In DNA, the CDR3 is TGTGCCAGCAGCCTAGGGCAGGGCCAAGAGACCCAGTACTTC. It translates to CASSLGQGQETQYF.

V gene TRBV28 combines with J gene TRBJ1-1; no clear D. The V gene's germline CDR1 is MDHEN and CDR2 SYDVKM. V was clipped by 2 bases and J by 10 bases, with 11 bases between them. The CDR3 is 12 amino acids. CDR3 DNA: TGTGCCAGCAGTTTAGGCGAGGCAAGAGCTTTCTTT. This sequence encodes CASSLGEARAFF.

The gene calls are TRBV11-2 and TRBJ2-5; D ambiguous. Germline values: CDR1 SGHAT, CDR2 FQNNGV. CDR3 length: 15 amino acids. The germline V and J ends were trimmed by 1 base and 1 base, with 10 bases remaining between them. The CDR3 reads CASSLVSHLQETQYF. CDR3 coding DNA: TGTGCCAGCAGCTTAGTATCACATCTCCAAGAGACCCAGTACTTC.

The chain links TRBV18 to TRBJ1-2; the match to TRBD1 covers 8 bases. The V segment lost 3 bases and the J segment 4 bases; nucleotides outside the gene matches: 10. This CDR3 has 16 amino acids. Looked up from germline, CDR1 is KGHSH and CDR2 is LQKENI. The CDR3 protein is CASSPLRTGTGYGYTF. CDR3 nucleotide sequence: TGTGCCAGCTCACCCCTCCGGACAGGGACGGGCTATGGCTACACCTTC.

The chain combines TRBV5-1 with TRBJ2-5; TRBD2 agrees at 10 bases. CDR3 length equals 15 residues. CDR1 is SGHRS, CDR2 YFSETQ, per germline. The V segment lost 6 bases and the J segment 3 bases; nucleotides outside the gene matches: 8. Written as DNA, the CDR3 is TGCGCCAGCACCCAGTCAGCGGGAGGGGAAGAGACCCAGTACTTC. Its translation is CASTQSAGGEETQYF.

V and J are TRBV5-1 and TRBJ1-2, with D possibly TRBD1 on 6 matching bases. The V gene lost 5 bases and the J gene lost 1 base, with 12 bases spanning the gap. The CDR3 has 14 amino acids. CDR1 is SGHRS, CDR2 YFSETQ, per germline. The CDR3 bases are TGCGCCAGCAGGTCTACAGGGAATAACTATGGCTACACCTTC. This sequence encodes CASRSTGNNYGYTF.

The chain couples TRBV28 to TRBJ1-5, with a weak D call TRBD1 (5 bases). CDR3 length: 14 amino acids. V lost 8 bases to trimming and J lost 3 bases, with 14 bases between them. CDR1 is MDHEN and CDR2 is SYDVKM in the germline V gene. CDR3 region: CASQPGGSNQPQHF. CDR3 DNA: TGTGCCAGCCAACCCGGGGGTTCCAATCAGCCCCAGCATTTT.

The genes are TRBV6-5 and TRBJ1-1; a weak D match, TRBD1 (5 bases). CDR1 MNHEY and CDR2 SVGAGI come from the germline V gene. The CDR3 covers 13 residues. Between the trimmed V and J ends, which lost 8 bases and 10 bases, there was a span of 20 bases. CDR3 DNA sequence: TGTGCCAGCGGCATGATAGGGGCGCCAGGAGCTTTCTTT. Its protein is CASGMIGAPGAFF.

The chain recombines TRBV5-6 with TRBJ1-5; 11 bases fit TRBD1. CDR3 length: 17 amino acids. J gave up 1 base and V 4 bases, and 7 bases lay outside the gene matches. Germline CDR1 SGHDT, CDR2 YYEEEE. CDR3 region: CASSMGQGGMSNQPQHF. CDR3 in DNA: TGTGCCAGCAGCATGGGACAGGGGGGGATGAGCAATCAGCCCCAGCATTTT.

This chain connects TRBV7-2 to TRBJ1-1; D possibly corresponds to TRBD1 (5 bases). Germline V gene sequence: CDR1 SGHTA, CDR2 FQGNSA. The V end was cut by 7 bases, the J end by 8 bases, with 17 bases between. The CDR3 length is 13 residues. CDR3 DNA: TGTGCCAGCACCCTATCCGCGGGGGTCGAAGCTTTCTTT. This translates into CASTLSAGVEAFF.

For the CDR3, the DNA is TGTGCCAGCTCACCAGGGGGGGACAAGCCCCAGCATTTT. Encoded protein: CASSPGGDKPQHF. The chain employs TRBV18 and TRBJ1-5, with D possibly TRBD1 on 6 matching bases. The CDR3 spans 13 residues. In germline, CDR1 is KGHSH, CDR2 LQKENI. Trimming stripped 2 bases from V and 8 bases from J, with 10 bases between.

This sequence joins TRBV29-1 and TRBJ1-3, with unresolved D. Per the germline V gene, CDR1 is SQVTM and CDR2 is ANQGSEA. The CDR3 extends over 13 amino acids. Trimming removed 6 bases from V and 0 bases from J, with 9 bases in between. The CDR3 protein is CSVTQVSGNTIYF. The CDR3 region has the DNA TGCAGCGTCACGCAGGTCTCTGGAAACACCATATATTTT.

V gene TRBV7-9 combines with J gene TRBJ2-2, with D perhaps TRBD1 (6 bases). The germline V gene encodes CDR1 SEHNR and CDR2 FQNEAQ (reference sequence). CDR3 size: 14 residues. The ends were cut back, 6 bases at V and 7 bases at J, with 15 bases in the middle. The CDR3: CASRQQGYSGELFF. The DNA of the CDR3 is TGTGCCAGCAGACAACAGGGATACAGCGGGGAGCTGTTTTTT.

The V and J genes are TRBV5-1 and TRBJ1-1, with TRBD1 as a possible D gene (6 bases). Trimming took 0 bases from V and 4 from J, leaving 10 bases between them. Germline lookup yields CDR1 SGHRS and CDR2 YFSETQ. The CDR3 runs 14 residues. CDR3: CASSLVQGGTEAFF. The DNA for the CDR3 is TGCGCCAGCAGCTTGGTACAGGGCGGCACTGAAGCTTTCTTT.

This sequence joins TRBV28 and TRBJ2-7; 10 nucleotides align to TRBD1. Germline V lookup: CDR1 MDHEN, CDR2 SYDVKM. V lost 6 bases and J lost 4; bases outside the gene matches: 3. The CDR3 is 13 amino acids. In nucleotides, the CDR3 is TGTGCCAGCAGACCGGGACAGGGGTACGAGCAGTACTTC. This sequence encodes CASRPGQGYEQYF.

The CDR3 is CASSSDRGRSYEQYF. CDR3 nucleotide sequence: TGTGCCAGCAGCTCCGACAGGGGGCGGTCCTACGAGCAGTACTTC. This chain links TRBV28 with TRBJ2-7; 10 nucleotides agree with TRBD1. V lost 6 bases and J lost 1; bases outside the gene matches: 6. CDR1 and CDR2 from the germline V gene are MDHEN and SYDVKM. CDR3 length: 15 residues.

This clone was seen only a few times. The chain links TRBV19 to TRBJ1-6, with 7 nucleotides matching TRBD1. This CDR3 has 16 amino acids. Per germline, CDR1 LNHDA and CDR2 SQIVND (reference sequence). V lost 7 bases and J lost 7; bases outside the gene matches: 13. CDR3 sequence: CASTTKPGQLNSPLHF. In DNA, the CDR3 is TGTGCCAGTACCACAAAACCGGGACAGTTAAATTCACCCCTCCACTTT.

The chain is built from TRBV19 and TRBJ1-2, with 8 bases that match TRBD1. J lost 3 bases, V lost 5 bases, and 8 bases had no gene match. The CDR3 has 15 amino acids. The germline V gene encodes CDR1 LNHDA and CDR2 SQIVND (reference sequence). The CDR3 coding sequence is TGTGCCAGTAGTTCCCCGGACAGGGTTGACTATGGCTACACCTTC. Encoded protein: CASSSPDRVDYGYTF.

The V and J genes are TRBV28 and TRBJ1-5, with D unclear. The germline V gene has CDR1 MDHEN and CDR2 SYDVKM. V was trimmed by 3 bases and J by 2 bases, leaving 5 bases between them. The CDR3 covers 13 residues. The chain's CDR3 is CASSFSGNQPQHF. CDR3 coding DNA: TGTGCCAGCAGTTTTTCAGGCAATCAGCCCCAGCATTTT.

The chain has TRBV19 and TRBJ1-1; D ambiguous. The CDR3 has 15 residues. Trimming stripped 0 bases from V and 7 bases from J, with 15 bases between. The V gene's germline CDR1 is LNHDA and CDR2 SQIVND (reference sequence). This CDR3 reads CASSIDLVRKIEAFF. For the CDR3, the DNA is TGTGCCAGTAGTATAGATCTAGTAAGGAAGATTGAAGCTTTCTTT.

This clone was detected a few times. The chain combines TRBV28 with TRBJ1-2; possible D gene TRBD1, 5 bases. This CDR3 comprises 14 residues. Trimming cost V 3 bases and J 6 bases, with 14 bases left between them. Germline V lookup: CDR1 MDHEN, CDR2 SYDVKM. CDR3 residues: CASSFWVTDNGYTF. The CDR3, as DNA: TGTGCCAGCAGTTTTTGGGTGACAGATAATGGCTACACCTTC.

The J gene is TRBJ2-5, the V gene TRBV27; 8 bases match TRBD1. J was trimmed by 5 bases and V by 5 bases; bases with no gene match: 4. This CDR3 is 13 amino acids long. Germline V gene sequence: CDR1 MNHEY, CDR2 SMNVEV (reference sequence). In DNA form, the CDR3 reads TGTGCCAGCAGTCAGGGGGCGCGGGAGACCCAGTACTTC. Translation gives CASSQGARETQYF.

The chain is built from TRBV4-1 and TRBJ2-2; the match to TRBD2 covers 13 bases. CDR3 length: 18 amino acids. Germline V gene sequence: CDR1 MGHRA, CDR2 YSYEKL. V lost 4 bases to trimming and J lost 6 bases; unmatched junction nucleotides: 11. CDR3 bases: TGCGCCAGCAGCCCAGGAGGACTAGCGGGGGCCCTCCCCGGGGAGCTGTTTTTT. Its translation: CASSPGGLAGALPGELFF.

The chain joins TRBV18 to TRBJ1-1; D is ambiguous. This CDR3 spans 14 amino acids. The germline V gene encodes CDR1 KGHSH and CDR2 LQKENI. Between the trimmed V and J ends, which lost 2 bases and 1 base, there was a span of 8 bases. The CDR3 sequence is CASSPVAGNTEAFF. CDR3 nucleotides: TGTGCCAGCTCACCAGTAGCCGGGAACACTGAAGCTTTCTTT.

The chain recombines TRBV6-4 with TRBJ2-1; TRBD2 is a possible D gene (6 bases). Germline CDR1 reads MRHNA; CDR2 reads SNTAGT. V was trimmed by 6 bases and J by 0 bases, leaving 18 bases between them. The length of the CDR3 is 17 residues. CDR3 in amino acids: CASSLMGGASSYNEQFF. DNA of the CDR3: TGTGCCAGCAGCCTAATGGGCGGGGCAAGCTCCTACAATGAGCAGTTCTTC.

The chain joins TRBV29-1 to TRBJ2-6; D remains unclear. CDR3 size: 13 residues. In germline, CDR1 is SQVTM, CDR2 ANQGSEA. The CDR3 region is CSTTVSGANVLTF. CDR3 sequence (DNA): TGCTCGACAACAGTCTCTGGGGCCAACGTCCTGACTTTC. Variable domain in full (rest from reference TRBV29-1 and TRBJ2-6): SAVISQKPSRDICQRGTSLTIQCQVDSQVTMMFWYRQQPGQSLTLIATANQGSEATYESGFVIDKFPISRPNLTFSTLTVSNMSPEDSSIYLCSTTVSGANVLTFGAGSRLTVL.

This clone was recorded a few times. The DNA for the CDR3 is TGCGCCAGCAGCTTGCCCAGGACAGCAGGCACCGGGGAGCTGTTTTTT. Translated: CASSLPRTAGTGELFF. The chain recombines TRBV5-1 with TRBJ2-2; perhaps TRBD1 as D (6 bases). The CDR3 contains 16 residues. V was pared by 1 base and J by 4 bases, with 14 bases between. Germline CDR1 is SGHRS and CDR2 is YFSETQ. Using reference TRBV5-1 and TRBJ2-2 for the parts outside the CDR3, the full variable domain is KAGVTQTPRYLIKTRGQQVTLSCSPISGHRSVSWYQQTPGQGLQFLFEYFSETQRNKGNFPGRFSGRQFSNSRSEMNVSTLELGDSALYLCASSLPRTAGTGELFFGEGSRLTVL.